Detailed here is one T cell receptor beta chain. This clonotype was seen more than once but under ten times. The antigen it binds to is not known. Nothing much larger sits one base from this clone, and base qualities are not available. The data stem from a study of CD4 and CD8 cells across lung adenocarcinoma regions (dated by TCRdb to the late 2010s). About the study as a whole: Intratumor heterogeneity of the T cell receptor repertoire was examined by comparing tumor centers with tumor margins.

Spanning cysteine to phenylalanine, the CDR3 consists of 14 amino acids. CDR3 DNA only is kept here, 42 bases in frame from base 1. V was cut back by 0 bases and J by 12 bases, leaving a gap of 15 bases between them. According to the germline V gene, CDR1 reads WSHSY and CDR2 reads SAAADI. The donors were patients who had localized lung adenocarcinoma, which is a subtype of non-small cell lung cancer. These samples came from the margins of localized lung adenocarcinomas. CD4+ T cells from tumor tissue were profiled separately from CD8+ T cells for TCR repertoire analysis. Libraries came from PCR. Sequencing took place on a HiSeq X Ten. TCRdb cleaned the public reads at Q25 with fastp, built clones with MiXCR and kept in-frame beta chains. Rows merge per CDR3 protein into single entries with the most common DNA and genes. In all, the sample holds about 9,000 distinct CDR3 sequences, and over 35% of those were seen once. Of the sample, around 19% is held by the ten largest clones.

Source material: CD4+ T cells from the margin of a lung tumor. The cell subset or site label of this sample denotes: tumor margin region. The chain couples TRBV10-2 to TRBJ2-1; the D segment could be TRBD2, given 6 matching bases. The origin of this receptor is a female donor with lung adenocarcinoma. The CD4 and CD8 labels of this study may be unreliable. The base sequence is TGCGCCAGCAGTGAGTCGACTGTTACTAGCTGGCAGTTCTTC. The encoded protein is CASSESTVTSWQFF.